What follows are 10 T cell receptor beta chains derived from one specimen sequenced in a study of T-cell memory formation after mild COVID-19. TCRdb ran MiXCR on the 5' RACE reads and lists one entry per CDR3 protein. The sample has almost 550,000 distinct CDR3 sequences, 20% seen once. The sample consisted of PBMCs or a T cell subset sorted from them (not recorded which). All receptors come from an adult woman who had mild COVID-19 (a few samples of this study predate the infection). Cell type and time point are not known.

This clonotype was seen more than once but under ten times. V usage is TRBV5-1 and J usage is TRBJ2-2; TRBD2 aligns across 9 bases. Germline CDR1 SGHRS, CDR2 YFSETQ. The CDR3 has 16 amino acids. V gave up 5 bases and J gave up 0 bases; unmatched junction bases: 5. CDR3 sequence (DNA): TGCGCCAGCAGGGCTAGCGGGGCCGCGAACACCGGGGAGCTGTTTTTT. It is translated as CASRASGAANTGELFF.

This clonotype came up a few times. The CDR3 DNA follows: TGTGCCAGCAGCTCGGGACAGCGGCAGGGGGGCGAATGGTCTGGGGCCAACGTCCTGACTTTC. It translates to CASSSGQRQGGEWSGANVLTF. The chain couples TRBV7-9 to TRBJ2-6; weak D call: TRBD1 (7 bases). The germline V gene encodes CDR1 SEHNR and CDR2 FQNEAQ (reference sequence). The CDR3 is made up of 21 amino acids. Trimming cost V 4 bases and J 1 base, with 26 bases left between them.

The gene calls are TRBV7-9 and TRBJ1-1, with a possible D match to TRBD1 (5 bases). Deletions cut 7 bases from V and 4 bases from J, with 19 bases between. The V gene's germline CDR1 is SEHNR and CDR2 FQNEAQ (reference sequence). This CDR3 is built from 15 residues. CDR3 coding DNA: TGTGCCAGCACGTTCGTTGGGGGGGTTGCCACTGAAGCTTTCTTT. Translated: CASTFVGGVATEAFF.

This clonotype was detected only a few times. This chain joins TRBV7-9 and TRBJ1-2; 10 bases are shared with TRBD1. The germline V gene encodes CDR1 SEHNR and CDR2 FQNEAQ (reference sequence). The CDR3 totals 13 residues. Trimming cost V 5 bases and J 8 bases; bases outside gene matches: 5. The CDR3 bases are TGTGCCAGCAGCACCGGGACAGGGGAAGGCTACACCTTC. Protein product: CASSTGTGEGYTF. Variable domain in full (rest from reference TRBV7-9 and TRBJ1-2): DTGVSQNPRHKITKRGQNVTFRCDPISEHNRLYWYRQTLGQGPEFLTYFQNEAQLEKSRLLSDRFSAERPKGSFSTLEIQRTEQGDSAMYLCASSTGTGEGYTFGSGTRLTVV.

V gene TRBV6-2 or TRBV6-3 combines with J gene TRBJ2-7; TRBD2 might be the D (6 bases). Trimming removed 6 bases at V and 2 bases at J, with 17 bases between. The CDR3 loop spans 15 amino acids. From germline, CDR1 is MNHEY and CDR2 SVGEGT. The CDR3 DNA is TGTGCCAGCAGCCCGGCGCAGGGAGGCACCTACGAGCAGTACTTC. Translated: CASSPAQGGTYEQYF.

This clonotype turned up a few times. The chain employs TRBV18 and TRBJ2-1; weak D call: TRBD2 (6 bases). In germline, CDR1 is KGHSH, CDR2 LQKENI. V dropped 4 bases and J dropped 6 bases, with 16 bases sitting between them. CDR3 length equals 15 residues. In DNA form, the CDR3 reads TGTGCCAGCTCACGGGGTGGAGGGACCGGCAATGAGCAGTTCTTC. Protein: CASSRGGGTGNEQFF.

This chain links TRBV6-6 with TRBJ1-3; D is possibly TRBD1 (5 bases). V was shortened by 0 bases and J by 8 bases, with 11 bases between the two germline ends. The length of the CDR3 is 14 residues. CDR1 is MNHNY and CDR2 is SVGAGI in the germline V gene (reference sequence). DNA of the CDR3: TGTGCCAGCAGTTACTCGGCAGGGCGGGACACCATATATTTT. This gives the protein CASSYSAGRDTIYF.

In its sample, this clonotype was seen a few times. This sequence joins TRBV12-3 or TRBV12-4 and TRBJ1-1; 7 bases line up with TRBD1. The junction had 11 bases not matched to a gene; V was cut back by 5 bases and J by 5 bases. The CDR3 has 15 residues. Here the CDR3 reads CASSKRQGGGTEAFF. The CDR3 coding sequence is TGTGCCAGCAGTAAACGACAGGGCGGAGGGACTGAAGCTTTCTTT.

Here the CDR3 DNA reads TGTGCCAGCGGTGGGTACACTGAAGCTTTCTTT. This gives the protein CASGGYTEAFF. The chain links TRBV2 to TRBJ1-1; no definite D call. Germline lookup yields CDR1 SNHLY and CDR2 FYNNEI. The V end lost 8 bases, the J end lost 3 bases, and 7 bases lay between the germline ends. The CDR3 is made up of 11 amino acids.

This clonotype was detected a few times. The chain uses TRBV4-3 and TRBJ2-2; 8 bases align to TRBD2. This CDR3 contains 15 residues. After removal of 4 bases from V and 6 bases from J, the junction contained 7 bases not matched to a gene. Looked up from germline, CDR1 is LGHNA and CDR2 is YSLEER. CDR3 sequence: CASSLQSGSPGELFF. DNA of the CDR3: TGCGCCAGCAGCCTCCAAAGCGGGAGCCCCGGGGAGCTGTTTTTT.